The TCR beta chain under discussion was sequenced for a study of OX40 agonist ivuxolimab in advanced cancers. Study-level findings and limits: The expanded peripheral T cells' antigen specificity was not determined.

About this clone: Its antigen is not identified.

Per the germline V gene, CDR1 is SNHLY and CDR2 is FYNNEI. The CDR3 is 16 residues long. V was clipped by 4 bases and J by 3 bases; unmatched bases: 11. The protocol was immunoSEQ multiplex PCR, while the TCRdb copy is restricted to in-frame clones and leaves out a portion. Here the sample spans approximately 76,000 clones, approximately 93% being singletons. V and J are TRBV2 and TRBJ1-2; 7 nucleotides align to TRBD1. This TCR derives from an adult with an advanced solid tumor such as melanoma, head and neck, liver or kidney cancer. Sequencing was performed on CD4+ or CD8+ T cells sorted from blood, taken in a trial of the OX40 agonist ivuxolimab. As DNA, the CDR3 is TGTGCCAGCAGTGGAAGTGACAGGGCTTCCGACTATGGCTACACCTTC. Translation: CASSGSDRASDYGYTF. The full variable domain, with the rest looked up from reference TRBV2 and TRBJ1-2, is EPEVTQTPSHQVTQMGQEVILRCVPISNHLYFYWYRQILGQKVEFLVSFYNNEISEKSEIFDDQFSVERPDGSNFTLKIRSTKLEDSAMYFCASSGSDRASDYGYTFGSGTRLTVV.